The 11 T cell receptor beta chains in this list originate from one sample, sequenced in a study of PD-L1 blockade in urothelial cancer. Noted time point: peripheral blood 6 weeks after treatment start. Clones were read by immunoSEQ multiplex PCR, and TCRdb kept only the in-frame ones, dropping some. The sample includes around 49,000 clones, 88% of them seen just once. The sample here was PBMCs, taken around atezolizumab (anti-PD-L1) treatment. The receptors were gathered from a man aged 60 to 75 with urothelial cancer.

This sequence joins TRBV29-1 and TRBJ2-5; perhaps TRBD1 as D (6 bases). Trimming removed 2 bases at V and 5 bases at J, with 6 bases between. Germline CDR1 is SQVTM and CDR2 is ANQGSEA. The CDR3 runs 11 residues. The CDR3 region is CSVERGETQYF. The CDR3 DNA follows: TGCAGCGTTGAAAGGGGGGAGACCCAGTACTTC.

The V and J genes are TRBV30 and TRBJ1-6; 7 bases are a match to TRBD1. V lost 7 bases, J lost 7 bases, and 7 bases stayed unmatched. The CDR3 runs 13 residues. The germline gives CDR1 GTSNPN, CDR2 SVGIG (reference sequence). This chain's CDR3 is CAFAGQQNSPLHF. The CDR3 nucleotides are TGTGCCTTCGCGGGACAGCAGAATTCACCCCTCCACTTT.

This chain uses TRBV7-2 with TRBJ2-5; 8 bases agree with TRBD2. The CDR3 is 18 amino acids. The germline V gene encodes CDR1 SGHTA and CDR2 FQGNSA. Trimming cost V 5 bases and J 1 base; bases outside gene matches: 15. CDR3 protein: CASSPRTDRLAPQETQYF. The CDR3 bases are TGTGCCAGCAGCCCGCGGACGGATAGACTAGCGCCCCAAGAGACCCAGTACTTC.

The V and J genes are TRBV12-2 and TRBJ2-1; the listed D gene, TRBD2, was not tested against the DNA. TRBV12-2 is an annotated pseudogene. The CDR3 consists of 17 residues. In nucleotides, the CDR3 is TGTGCAAGTCGGTCCAATAGAAATGGAGGGAGGTACAATGAGCAGTTCTTC. Its translation: CASRSNRNGGRYNEQFF.

The V gene is TRBV7-8, the J gene TRBJ2-3; TRBD2 matches at 14 bases. The CDR3 covers 19 residues. V gave up 4 bases and J gave up 7 bases; unmatched junction bases: 16. Germline V gives CDR1 SGHVS, CDR2 FQNEAQ. Here the CDR3 reads CASSSEGLAGVGGKNTQYF. In DNA, the CDR3 is TGTGCCAGCAGCTCGGAGGGACTAGCGGGAGTAGGGGGGAAAAATACGCAGTATTTT. Variable domain in full (rest from reference TRBV7-8 and TRBJ2-3): GAGVSQSPRYKVAKRGQDVALRCDPISGHVSLFWYQQALGQGPEFLTYFQNEAQLDKSGLPSDRFFAERPEGSVSTLKIQRTQQEDSAVYLCASSSEGLAGVGGKNTQYFGPGTRLTVL.

The chain uses TRBV5-1 and TRBJ2-3, with 7 nucleotides matching TRBD1. Germline V CDR1 and CDR2: SGHRS, YFSETQ. Unmatched junction bases numbered 3, after V lost 2 bases and J lost 0 bases. The CDR3 length is 15 residues. The DNA of the CDR3 is TGCGCCAGCAGCTTAACGGGACAGAGCACAGATACGCAGTATTTT. This codes for CASSLTGQSTDTQYF.

In this sample, this clone turned up a few times. The chain has TRBV2 and TRBJ2-1; the match to TRBD2 covers 12 bases. V lost 6 bases and J lost 10; bases outside the gene matches: 7. The CDR3 has 14 residues. In germline, CDR1 is SNHLY, CDR2 FYNNEI. CDR3 nucleotide sequence: TGTGCCAGCAGGGCTAGCGGGAGGGGCGGAGAGCAGTTCTTC. Its translation: CASRASGRGGEQFF.

V is TRBV7-2 and J is TRBJ2-5; 8 positions agree with TRBD1. The CDR3 is made up of 13 amino acids. Looked up from germline, CDR1 is SGHTA and CDR2 is FQGNSA. The junction had 2 bases not matched to a gene; V was cut back by 5 bases and J by 3 bases. The CDR3 coding sequence is TGTGCCAGCAGCCTGGACAGGGAAGAGACCCAGTACTTC. This encodes CASSLDREETQYF. The whole variable domain, filled in from reference TRBV7-2 and TRBJ2-5, reads GAGVSQSPSNKVTEKGKDVELRCDPISGHTALYWYRQSLGQGLEFLIYFQGNSAPDKSGLPSDRFSAERTGGSVSTLTIQRTQQEDSAVYLCASSLDREETQYFGPGTRLLVL.

V gene TRBV6-7 combines with J gene TRBJ2-7, with D unresolved. TRBV6-7 is marked as an open reading frame, function uncertain. Trimming took off 6 bases at V and 1 base at J, with 19 bases between the two ends. The CDR3 extends over 16 amino acids. The CDR3 region is CASSSPLQSPSYEQYF. The CDR3 coding sequence is TGTGCCAGCAGCTCGCCGCTCCAGTCCCCTTCCTACGAGCAGTACTTC.

The gene calls are TRBV7-2 and TRBJ1-1; weak D call: TRBD1 (5 bases). Germline assignment: CDR1 SGHTA and CDR2 FQGNSA. The CDR3 contains 16 residues. Trimming took 3 bases from V and 1 from J, leaving 15 bases between them. CDR3 DNA: TGTGCCAGCAGCTTGCACTGGGACTTTCCGAACACTGAAGCTTTCTTT. Its translation is CASSLHWDFPNTEAFF.

The V and J genes are TRBV11-2 and TRBJ2-7; 9 bases are shared with TRBD1. Germline assignment: CDR1 SGHAT and CDR2 FQNNGV. CDR3 length: 14 amino acids. Trimming cost V 4 bases and J 4 bases; bases outside gene matches: 5. The CDR3 is CASSSDRGRYEQYF. The CDR3 coding sequence is TGTGCCAGCAGCTCGGACAGGGGTAGATACGAGCAGTACTTC.